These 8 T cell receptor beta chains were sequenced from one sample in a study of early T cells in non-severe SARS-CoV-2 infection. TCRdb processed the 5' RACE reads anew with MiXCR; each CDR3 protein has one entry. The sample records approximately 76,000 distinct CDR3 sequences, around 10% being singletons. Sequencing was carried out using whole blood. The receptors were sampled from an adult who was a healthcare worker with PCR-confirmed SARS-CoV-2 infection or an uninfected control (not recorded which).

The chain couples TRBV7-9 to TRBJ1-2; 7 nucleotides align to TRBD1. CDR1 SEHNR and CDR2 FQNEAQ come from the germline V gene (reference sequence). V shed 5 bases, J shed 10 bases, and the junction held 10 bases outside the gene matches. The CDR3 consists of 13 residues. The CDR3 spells CASSLDRVYFYTF. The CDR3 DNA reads TGTGCCAGCAGCCTTGACAGGGTGTATTTCTACACCTTC.

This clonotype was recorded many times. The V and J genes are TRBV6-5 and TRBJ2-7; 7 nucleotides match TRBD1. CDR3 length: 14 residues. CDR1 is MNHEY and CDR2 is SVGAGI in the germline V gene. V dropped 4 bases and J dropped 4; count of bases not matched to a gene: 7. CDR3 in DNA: TGTGCCAGCAGTTCCGGGACAGCTGATTACGAGCAGTACTTC. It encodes CASSSGTADYEQYF.

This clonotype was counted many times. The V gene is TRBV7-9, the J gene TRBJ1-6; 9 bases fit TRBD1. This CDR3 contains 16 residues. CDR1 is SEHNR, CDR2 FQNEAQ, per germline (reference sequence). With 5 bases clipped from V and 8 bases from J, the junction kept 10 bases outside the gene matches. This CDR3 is CASSLTGQGNHSPLHF. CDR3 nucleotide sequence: TGTGCCAGCAGCCTGACCGGACAGGGGAACCATTCACCCCTCCACTTT.

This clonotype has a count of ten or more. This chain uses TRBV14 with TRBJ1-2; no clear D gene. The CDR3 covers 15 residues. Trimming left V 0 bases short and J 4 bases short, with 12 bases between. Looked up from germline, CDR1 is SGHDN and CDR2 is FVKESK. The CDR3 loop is CASSQDIGMSYGYTF. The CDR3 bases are TGTGCCAGCAGCCAAGATATCGGGATGTCCTATGGCTACACCTTC.

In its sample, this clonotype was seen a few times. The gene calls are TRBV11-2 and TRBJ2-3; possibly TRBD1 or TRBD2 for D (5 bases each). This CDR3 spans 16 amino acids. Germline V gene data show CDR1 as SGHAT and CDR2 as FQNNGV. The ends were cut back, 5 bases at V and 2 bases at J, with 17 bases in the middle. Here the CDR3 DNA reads TGTGCCAGCAGCCCCTGGGACCAGACGAACACAGATACGCAGTATTTT. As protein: CASSPWDQTNTDTQYF.

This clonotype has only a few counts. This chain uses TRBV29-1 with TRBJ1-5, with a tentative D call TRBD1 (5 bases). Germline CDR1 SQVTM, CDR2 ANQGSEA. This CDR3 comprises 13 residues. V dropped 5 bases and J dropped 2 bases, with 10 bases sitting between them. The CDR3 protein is CSVTGGGNQPQHF. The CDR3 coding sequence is TGCAGCGTTACAGGTGGCGGCAATCAGCCCCAGCATTTT.

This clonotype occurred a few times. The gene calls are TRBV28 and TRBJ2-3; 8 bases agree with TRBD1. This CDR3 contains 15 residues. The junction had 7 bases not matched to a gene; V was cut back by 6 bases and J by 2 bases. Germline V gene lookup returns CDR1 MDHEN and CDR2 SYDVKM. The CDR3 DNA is TGTGCCAGCAGCCTTGAGGACAGGGCCACAGATACGCAGTATTTT. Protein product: CASSLEDRATDTQYF.

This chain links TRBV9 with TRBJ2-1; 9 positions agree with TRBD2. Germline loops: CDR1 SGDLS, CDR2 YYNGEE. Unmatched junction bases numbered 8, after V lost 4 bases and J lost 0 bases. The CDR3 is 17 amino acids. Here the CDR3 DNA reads TGTGCCAGCAGCAAACTAGCGGGTATTCGCTCCTACAATGAGCAGTTCTTC. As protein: CASSKLAGIRSYNEQFF.